This TCR beta chain was found in a study of blood T cell repertoires in COVID-19. In the study overall: Sites across the United States, Italy and Spain contributed samples from acute and convalescent COVID-19. T cells, B-cell-depleted T cells, or PBMCs supplied cDNA or gDNA.

CDR3 size: 14 residues. Germline values: CDR1 MNHEY, CDR2 SVGAGI. Trimming cost V 6 bases and J 2 bases; bases outside gene matches: 4. Assay: immunoSEQ multiplex PCR; the TCRdb copy retains only in-frame clones and omits some. The sample yields 25,000 to 40,000 clones, roughly nine tenths seen once. This TCR came from a human donor in a cohort sampled during active COVID-19. Input material: peripheral blood. The chain carries TRBV6-5 and TRBJ2-7, with TRBD1 matching 10 bases. CDR3 loop: CASSSGQGTYEQYV. In nucleotides, the CDR3 is TGTGCCAGCAGCTCGGGACAGGGGACCTACGAGCAGTACGTC.